The 13 T cell receptor beta chains below all came from one sample that was sequenced in a study of memory B cells and T cells in multiple sclerosis. These receptors are not linked to any known antigen. TCRdb's table, derived via immunoSEQ multiplex PCR, lists solely in-frame clones and lacks some. The table has 9,000 to 15,000 clones, about 83% seen once. CFSE-dim autoproliferating and CFSE-high non-proliferating T cells from unstimulated culture were sequenced separately. Cultures began with some 52 million CFSE-labeled PBMCs, unstimulated for 7 days, with replicate wells pooled. Sample: PBMCs from blood kept in culture. The receptors shown here come from a human donor with multiple sclerosis.

The rearrangement joins TRBV2 to TRBJ2-7; perhaps D is TRBD1 or TRBD2 (5 bases each). Germline CDR1 and CDR2: SNHLY and FYNNEI. This CDR3 spans 14 amino acids. Trimming shortened V by 6 bases and J by 12 bases, and 24 bases separated the two germline ends. DNA for the CDR3: TGTGCCAGCAGCGAGTCCCGGGACCCGTCGGATCGGTACTTC. The encoded protein is CASSESRDPSDRYF.

The rearrangement joins TRBV10-2 to TRBJ2-7; the D gene is possibly TRBD1 (5 bases). Germline V gene sequence: CDR1 WSHSY, CDR2 SAAADI. V lost 6 bases and J lost 4, with 10 bases in between. The CDR3 is made up of 12 amino acids. In nucleotides, the CDR3 is TGCGCCAGCAGCCCGACAGTATACGAGCAGTACTTC. It yields the protein CASSPTVYEQYF.

The rearrangement uses TRBV6-1 and TRBJ2-7, with D possibly matching TRBD1 (8 bases). This CDR3 is 13 amino acids long. With 5 bases removed from V and 4 bases from J, the gap between germline ends came to 12 bases. Germline CDR1 reads MNHNS; CDR2 reads SASEGT. The CDR3 sequence is CASSTGGVYEQYF. The CDR3 nucleotides read TGTGCCAGCAGTACAGGGGGGGTATACGAGCAGTACTTC.

This clone appeared once. The chain has TRBV28 and TRBJ2-6, with D possibly being TRBD1 or TRBD2 (6 bases each). Trimming pared 3 bases from V and 2 bases from J, leaving 11 bases between. CDR1 MDHEN and CDR2 SYDVKM come from the germline V gene. The CDR3 extends over 16 amino acids. The CDR3: CASSLGGATGANVLTF. As DNA, the CDR3 is TGTGCCAGCAGTTTGGGGGGCGCGACTGGGGCCAACGTCCTGACTTTC.

The rearrangement links TRBV5-1 to TRBJ2-5; 7 nucleotides match TRBD1. The germline gives CDR1 SGHRS, CDR2 YFSETQ. The CDR3 consists of 14 residues. Trimming took 4 bases from V and 4 from J; bases not matched to a gene: 7. CDR3 DNA sequence: TGCGCCAGCAGCCGAGGGGGCCAGGGAGAGACCCAGTACTTC. Its translation is CASSRGGQGETQYF.

The V and J genes are TRBV10-3 and TRBJ1-6, with a tentative D call TRBD1 (6 bases). Trimming pared 3 bases from V and 8 bases from J, leaving 14 bases between. The germline V gene encodes CDR1 ENHRY and CDR2 SYGVKD. This CDR3 is built from 15 residues. The CDR3 region has the DNA TGTGCCATCAGTGACGGTTTGAGGGGGTATTCACCCCTCCACTTT. Protein sequence: CAISDGLRGYSPLHF.

This chain connects TRBV6-6 to TRBJ1-2; D unresolved. Germline loops: CDR1 MNHNY, CDR2 SVGAGI (reference sequence). This CDR3 is 12 amino acids long. V lost 2 bases and J lost 7, with 8 bases in between. CDR3 DNA: TGTGCCAGCAGTTACGACGGAGGTGGCTACACCTTC. Its protein is CASSYDGGGYTF.

DNA of the CDR3: TGTGCCAGCAGTGGCCCAGGGGGTGTCACTGAAGCTTTCTTT. Protein product: CASSGPGGVTEAFF. J is TRBJ1-1 and V is TRBV25-1; 7 nucleotides align to TRBD1. Germline values: CDR1 MGHDK, CDR2 SYGVNS. This CDR3 contains 14 residues. The V and J ends lost 4 bases and 4 bases, in that order; junction bases with no gene match: 6.

This clone was detected only once. The rearrangement uses TRBV27 and TRBJ1-4; D is unresolved. CDR1 and CDR2 from the germline V gene are MNHEY and SMNVEV (reference sequence). The CDR3 contains 14 residues. V was cut by 1 base and J by 8 bases, with 11 bases left in between. DNA for the CDR3: TGTGCCAGCAGTTTATATCTAAATGGAGAAAAACTGTTTTTT. This codes for CASSLYLNGEKLFF.

This chain uses TRBV9 with TRBJ1-1; possible D gene TRBD1, 6 bases. Germline lookup yields CDR1 SGDLS and CDR2 YYNGEE. The V end was cut by 0 bases, the J end by 3 bases, with 6 bases between. The CDR3 sequence is 13 residues long. CDR3 sequence reads: CASSVAGDTEAFF. CDR3 DNA: TGTGCCAGCAGCGTAGCAGGGGACACTGAAGCTTTCTTT.

Of note for this clone: Distinct nucleotide sequences in the sample also encode this CDR3. This chain connects TRBV11-2 to TRBJ1-1; tentatively, D is TRBD1 (5 bases). The V and J ends lost 0 bases and 4 bases respectively, with 12 bases between them. The CDR3 sequence is 15 residues long. Germline assignment: CDR1 SGHAT and CDR2 FQNNGV. The CDR3 reads CASSLDRMGVTEAFF. CDR3 in DNA: TGTGCCAGCAGCTTAGATCGAATGGGGGTCACTGAAGCTTTCTTT.

The V and J genes are TRBV19 and TRBJ1-4, with D possibly being TRBD1 (5 bases). CDR1 is LNHDA and CDR2 is SQIVND in the germline V gene (reference sequence). V was pared by 3 bases and J by 11 bases, with 22 bases between. This CDR3 has 16 amino acids. For the CDR3, the DNA is TGTGCCAGTAGTATGGGTCATGCGGACGGAGGGGAGAAACTGTTTTTT. Protein: CASSMGHADGGEKLFF.

In this sample, this clone turned up once. V is TRBV30 and J is TRBJ1-2; D is ambiguous. V gave up 6 bases and J gave up 8 bases, with 10 bases separating them. The germline V gene has CDR1 GTSNPN and CDR2 SVGIG (reference sequence). The length of the CDR3 is 10 residues. CDR3 sequence: CACPGFGYTF. In nucleotides, the CDR3 is TGTGCCTGCCCAGGATTCGGCTACACCTTC.